The 26 T cell receptor beta chains presented below share a single source sample, sequenced in a study of PD-1 blockade in classical Hodgkin lymphoma. TCRdb's copy holds only in-frame clones and misses some; the assay was immunoSEQ multiplex PCR. This sample has roughly 16,000 clones; around 93% occur once, and the top ten carry 0.51%. Documented time point: newly diagnosed, previously untreated cHL patient sample. The CD4+ T cells used were purified from thawed PBMCs through magnetic negative selection. Source material: CD4+ T cells from blood. The receptors stem from a human donor with classical Hodgkin lymphoma.

The chain combines TRBV5-1 with TRBJ1-4; 7 bases match TRBD1. Germline lookup yields CDR1 SGHRS and CDR2 YFSETQ. CDR3 size: 15 residues. The junction had 10 bases not matched to a gene; V was cut back by 5 bases and J by 6 bases. CDR3 protein: CASRGRGQLDEKLFF. The CDR3 DNA reads TGCGCCAGCAGGGGAAGGGGACAGCTAGATGAAAAACTGTTTTTT.

This clone was seen a single time. The chain uses TRBV5-1 and TRBJ2-7, with 11 bases identical to TRBD1. Germline CDR1 reads SGHRS; CDR2 reads YFSETQ. This CDR3 contains 15 residues. V lost 4 bases to trimming and J lost 0 bases; unmatched junction nucleotides: 3. CDR3 in amino acids: CASSAGQGVSYEQYF. Written as DNA, the CDR3 is TGCGCCAGCAGCGCGGGACAGGGGGTCTCCTACGAGCAGTACTTC.

The chain recombines TRBV10-2 with TRBJ2-7; no reliable D call. Germline CDR1 is WSHSY and CDR2 is SAAADI. V lost 10 bases and J 0 bases, leaving 10 bases between the germline ends. The CDR3 is 12 amino acids. CDR3 sequence (DNA): TGCGCCATCGGTGGATCCTCCTACGAGCAGTACTTC. Protein: CAIGGSSYEQYF.

V gene TRBV30 combines with J gene TRBJ1-5, with TRBD1 as a possible D gene (5 bases). V lost 1 base and J 7 bases, leaving 14 bases between the germline ends. Per the germline V gene, CDR1 is GTSNPN and CDR2 is SVGIG (reference sequence). This CDR3 region has 14 residues. The CDR3: CAWSGSGRRQPQHF. CDR3 in DNA: TGTGCCTGGAGTGGGTCAGGGAGGCGACAGCCCCAGCATTTT. Together with reference TRBV30 and TRBJ1-5, the CDR3 gives the full variable domain: SQTIHQWPATLVQPVGSPLSLECTVEGTSNPNLYWYRQAAGRGLQLLFYSVGIGQISSEVPQNLSASRPQDRQFILSSKKLLLSDSGFYLCAWSGSGRRQPQHFGDGTRLSIL.

The chain joins TRBV29-1 to TRBJ2-5, with D possibly being TRBD2 (6 bases). The DNA end is a closer match to TRBJ2-7, so the J assignment may be wrong. CDR1 SQVTM and CDR2 ANQGSEA come from the germline V gene. This CDR3 has 13 residues. The DNA for the CDR3 is TGCAGCGTACTAGCTCTCTTCTCCTACGAGCAGTACTTC. It codes for CSVLALFSYEQYF.

The V and J genes are TRBV10-3 and TRBJ2-7; possible D gene TRBD1, 5 bases. Germline CDR1 is ENHRY and CDR2 is SYGVKD. The ends were cut back, 5 bases at V and 1 base at J, with 15 bases in the middle. This CDR3 region has 15 residues. Here the CDR3 DNA reads TGTGCCATCAGTCTGAGGTCAGGGTCGTCCTACGAGCAGTACTTC. It codes for CAISLRSGSSYEQYF.

This clone was picked up a small number of times. This chain connects TRBV5-4 to TRBJ1-1; D is unclear. The length of the CDR3 is 14 residues. Looked up from germline, CDR1 is SGHNT and CDR2 is YYREEE (reference sequence). V lost 3 bases to trimming and J lost 0 bases, with 9 bases between them. CDR3 nucleotide sequence: TGTGCCAGCAGCTATTCTCAGGTGAACACTGAAGCTTTCTTT. Protein: CASSYSQVNTEAFF.

V gene TRBV18 combines with J gene TRBJ1-5; TRBD1 matches 9 bases. Germline V CDR1 and CDR2: KGHSH, LQKENI. With 4 bases clipped from V and 4 bases from J, the junction kept 11 bases outside the gene matches. The CDR3 length is 17 residues. As DNA, the CDR3 is TGTGCCAGCTCACTTAACGCTCCGGGACAGGGTAATCAGCCCCAGCATTTT. This gives the protein CASSLNAPGQGNQPQHF. Filled out from reference TRBV18 and TRBJ1-5, the complete variable domain reads NAGVMQNPRHLVRRRGQEARLRCSPMKGHSHVYWYRQLPEEGLKFMVYLQKENIIDESGMPKERFSAEFPKEGPSILRIQQVVRGDSAAYFCASSLNAPGQGNQPQHFGDGTRLSIL.

V gene TRBV5-1 combines with J gene TRBJ2-7, with unresolved D. Germline lookup yields CDR1 SGHRS and CDR2 YFSETQ. The CDR3 runs to 12 residues. The V gene lost 6 bases and the J gene lost 7 bases, with 14 bases spanning the gap. CDR3 sequence (DNA): TGCGCCAGCAACAACCTTGCCGGGGAGCAGTACTTC. Its protein product is CASNNLAGEQYF. The full variable domain, its missing parts supplied by reference TRBV5-1 and TRBJ2-7, is KAGVTQTPRYLIKTRGQQVTLSCSPISGHRSVSWYQQTPGQGLQFLFEYFSETQRNKGNFPGRFSGRQFSNSRSEMNVSTLELGDSALYLCASNNLAGEQYFGPGTRLTVT.

The chain employs TRBV25-1 and TRBJ1-1; no clear D. The CDR3 length is 13 residues. Trimming cost V 6 bases and J 2 bases, with 10 bases left between them. From germline, CDR1 is MGHDK and CDR2 SYGVNS. CDR3 nucleotides: TGTGCCAGCAGGATGCCGGGCAACACTGAAGCTTTCTTT. The encoded protein is CASRMPGNTEAFF.

The J gene is TRBJ1-2, the V gene TRBV21-1; TRBD1 reflects the table's D call only, with no check against the DNA. TRBV21-1 has pseudogene status. The CDR3 sequence is 18 residues long. The CDR3 DNA reads TGTGCCAGCAGCAAACGAGTACGAGCGGGACAGGAGCCTTATGGCTACACCTTC. This sequence encodes CASSKRVRAGQEPYGYTF.

CDR3 residues: CASTLDSGYGYTF. The CDR3 nucleotides read TGCGCCAGCACCTTGGACAGTGGTTATGGCTACACCTTC. V and J are TRBV10-2 and TRBJ1-2; tentatively, D is TRBD1 (6 bases). Germline V gives CDR1 WSHSY, CDR2 SAAADI. This CDR3 has 13 amino acids. V shed 7 bases and J shed 5 bases, with 14 bases lying between them.

The chain couples TRBV6-1 to TRBJ2-7, with no clear D. From germline, CDR1 is MNHNS and CDR2 SASEGT. This CDR3 is 13 amino acids long. V gave up 2 bases and J gave up 3 bases, with 8 bases separating them. CDR3: CASSELPGYEQYF. The CDR3 region has the DNA TGTGCCAGCAGTGAACTACCAGGCTACGAGCAGTACTTC.

This clone has just a few counts. The chain employs TRBV6-1 and TRBJ1-2; D unresolved. CDR3 length: 12 amino acids. Germline V CDR1 and CDR2: MNHNS, SASEGT. V gave up 7 bases and J gave up 4 bases, with 10 bases separating them. Here the CDR3 reads CASMRLGYGYTF. CDR3 nucleotide sequence: TGTGCCAGCATGCGGTTGGGCTATGGCTACACCTTC.

The chain combines TRBV7-8 with TRBJ2-2; D uncertain. V was trimmed by 5 bases and J by 7 bases, leaving 11 bases between them. In germline, CDR1 is SGHVS, CDR2 FQNEAQ. The CDR3 spans 13 residues. In DNA, the CDR3 is TGTGCCAGCAGCCATCGGGCGGACGGGGAGCTGTTTTTT. This encodes CASSHRADGELFF.

The chain recombines TRBV5-1 with TRBJ2-2; TRBD1 agrees at 8 bases. CDR1 and CDR2 (germline): SGHRS, YFSETQ. This CDR3 region has 16 residues. The junction had 2 bases not matched to a gene; V was cut back by 0 bases and J by 1 base. The CDR3 DNA reads as TGCGCCAGCAGCTTGGCAGGGACAGGGAACACCGGGGAGCTGTTTTTT. As protein: CASSLAGTGNTGELFF.

V gene TRBV6-1 combines with J gene TRBJ2-1, with TRBD1 as a possible D gene (6 bases). Trimming stripped 8 bases from V and 15 bases from J, with 20 bases between. Germline values: CDR1 MNHNS, CDR2 SASEGT. This CDR3 comprises 12 residues. The CDR3 is CASGGRVDRWFF. CDR3 bases: TGTGCCAGCGGGGGCAGGGTCGATCGATGGTTCTTC.

The chain employs TRBV7-2 and TRBJ2-5; D call uncertain. With 2 bases removed from V and 2 bases from J, the gap between germline ends came to 12 bases. Germline-derived CDR1 and CDR2 are SGHTA and FQGNSA. CDR3 length: 15 residues. In nucleotides, the CDR3 is TGTGCCAGCAGCTTAAAGTGGGCAGCTCAAGAGACCCAGTACTTC. Protein sequence: CASSLKWAAQETQYF.

V usage is TRBV5-6 and J usage is TRBJ2-1, with TRBD1 identical over 10 bases. This CDR3 has 15 amino acids. V was clipped by 2 bases and J by 5 bases; unmatched bases: 4. Looked up from germline, CDR1 is SGHDT and CDR2 is YYEEEE. The CDR3 reads CASSLPGQGNNEQFF. The CDR3 DNA sequence: TGTGCCAGCAGCTTACCGGGACAGGGGAACAATGAGCAGTTCTTC.

The chain carries TRBV2 and TRBJ1-4; D is ambiguous. The CDR3 has 14 amino acids. From germline, CDR1 is SNHLY and CDR2 FYNNEI. V was shortened by 5 bases and J by 8 bases, with 15 bases between the two germline ends. The CDR3 DNA reads as TGTGCCAGCAGTATTGACCCGCTAGGCGAAAAACTGTTTTTT. Translating gives CASSIDPLGEKLFF.

Only one count was recorded for this clone. The gene calls are TRBV6-5 and TRBJ1-3; D gene ambiguous. The CDR3 consists of 13 residues. Germline V CDR1 and CDR2: MNHEY, SVGAGI. Trimming removed 4 bases from V and 0 bases from J, with 4 bases in between. The CDR3 bases are TGTGCCAGCAGTTTGATCTCTGGAAACACCATATATTTT. It specifies CASSLISGNTIYF.

V usage is TRBV6-5 and J usage is TRBJ2-7, with D possibly TRBD1 on 6 matching bases. In germline, CDR1 is MNHEY, CDR2 SVGAGI. V was pared by 6 bases and J by 3 bases, with 18 bases between. The CDR3 contains 15 residues. The CDR3 loop reads CASSTDRQPVYEQYF. The CDR3 DNA follows: TGTGCCAGCAGCACAGACAGGCAGCCTGTCTACGAGCAGTACTTC.

The rearrangement links TRBV5-8 to TRBJ1-2; D is ambiguous. The CDR3 contains 10 residues. Germline CDR1 reads SGHTS; CDR2 reads YDEGEE. With 1 base removed from V and 8 bases from J, the gap between germline ends came to 3 bases. The CDR3 is CASSLLGYTF. In nucleotides, the CDR3 is TGTGCCAGCAGCTTGCTGGGCTACACCTTC.

The J gene is TRBJ2-5, the V gene TRBV27; perhaps TRBD2 as D (5 bases). Deletions cut 5 bases from V and 7 bases from J, with 14 bases between. The CDR3 extends over 13 amino acids. Germline V gene sequence: CDR1 MNHEY, CDR2 SMNVEV (reference sequence). In DNA, the CDR3 is TGTGCCAGCAGTCCCAGTGGCCGGGGGACCCAGTACTTC. Residues: CASSPSGRGTQYF.

V is TRBV2 and J is TRBJ2-7; D is unclear. CDR3 length equals 11 residues. V gave up 7 bases and J gave up 3 bases, with 7 bases separating them. Germline lookup yields CDR1 SNHLY and CDR2 FYNNEI. CDR3 protein: CASMADYEQYF. The CDR3 DNA reads as TGTGCCAGCATGGCGGACTACGAGCAGTACTTC.

This clone was seen a handful of times. The chain's CDR3 is CASRIAGGNEQFF. CDR3 DNA: TGCGCCAGCAGAATAGCGGGAGGGAATGAGCAGTTCTTC. V gene TRBV5-1 combines with J gene TRBJ2-1, with 11 bases identical to TRBD2. The CDR3 spans 13 residues. Germline assignment: CDR1 SGHRS and CDR2 YFSETQ. V lost 5 bases and J lost 7; bases outside the gene matches: 2.